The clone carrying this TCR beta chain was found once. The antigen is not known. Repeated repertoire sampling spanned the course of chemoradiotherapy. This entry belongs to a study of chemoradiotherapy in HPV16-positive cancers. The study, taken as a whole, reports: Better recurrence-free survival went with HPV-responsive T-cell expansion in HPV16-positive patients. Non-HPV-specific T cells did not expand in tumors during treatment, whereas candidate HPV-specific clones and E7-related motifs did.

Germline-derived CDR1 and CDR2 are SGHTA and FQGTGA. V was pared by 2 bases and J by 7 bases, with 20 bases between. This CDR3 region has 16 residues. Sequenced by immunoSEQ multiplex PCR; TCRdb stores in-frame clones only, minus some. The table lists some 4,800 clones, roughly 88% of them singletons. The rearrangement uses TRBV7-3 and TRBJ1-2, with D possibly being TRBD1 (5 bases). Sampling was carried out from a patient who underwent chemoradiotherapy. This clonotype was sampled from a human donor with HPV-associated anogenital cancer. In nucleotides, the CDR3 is TGTGCCAGCAGCTTAGGGGACCCCTCCTTAACGGGTGGCTACACCTTC. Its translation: CASSLGDPSLTGGYTF.